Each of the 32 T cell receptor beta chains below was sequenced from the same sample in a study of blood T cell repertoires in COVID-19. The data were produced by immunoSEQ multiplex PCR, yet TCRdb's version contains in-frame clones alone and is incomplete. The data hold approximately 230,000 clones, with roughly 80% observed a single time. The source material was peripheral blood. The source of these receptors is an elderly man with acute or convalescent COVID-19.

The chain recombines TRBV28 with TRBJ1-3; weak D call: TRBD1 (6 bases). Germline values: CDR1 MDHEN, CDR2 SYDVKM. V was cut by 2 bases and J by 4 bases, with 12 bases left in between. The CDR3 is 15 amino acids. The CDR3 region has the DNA TGTGCCAGCAGTTTACGGGGGGCGCGGGGAAACACCATATATTTT. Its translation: CASSLRGARGNTIYF. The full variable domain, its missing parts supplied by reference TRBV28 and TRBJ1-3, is DVKVTQSSRYLVKRTGEKVFLECVQDMDHENMFWYRQDPGLGLRLIYFSYDVKMKEKGDIPEGYSVSREKKERFSLILESASTNQTSMYLCASSLRGARGNTIYFGEGSWLTVV.

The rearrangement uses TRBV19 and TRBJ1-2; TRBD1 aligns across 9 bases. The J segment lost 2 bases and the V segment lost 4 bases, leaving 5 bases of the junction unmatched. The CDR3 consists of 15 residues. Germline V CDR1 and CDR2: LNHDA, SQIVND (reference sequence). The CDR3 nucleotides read TGTGCCAGTAGTAGGGGACAGGGTGGAAACTATGGCTACACCTTC. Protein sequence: CASSRGQGGNYGYTF.

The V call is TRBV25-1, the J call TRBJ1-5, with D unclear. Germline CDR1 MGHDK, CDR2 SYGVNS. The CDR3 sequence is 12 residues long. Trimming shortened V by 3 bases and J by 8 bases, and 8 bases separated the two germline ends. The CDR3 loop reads CASSDAAEPQHF. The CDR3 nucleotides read TGTGCCAGCAGTGATGCGGCGGAGCCCCAGCATTTT.

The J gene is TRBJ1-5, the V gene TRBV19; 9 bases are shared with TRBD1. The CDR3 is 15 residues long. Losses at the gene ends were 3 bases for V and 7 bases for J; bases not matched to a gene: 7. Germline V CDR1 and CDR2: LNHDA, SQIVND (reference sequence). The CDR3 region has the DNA TGTGCCAGTAGTATCGGGGACAGGGCTTGGCAGCCCCAGCATTTT. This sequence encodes CASSIGDRAWQPQHF.

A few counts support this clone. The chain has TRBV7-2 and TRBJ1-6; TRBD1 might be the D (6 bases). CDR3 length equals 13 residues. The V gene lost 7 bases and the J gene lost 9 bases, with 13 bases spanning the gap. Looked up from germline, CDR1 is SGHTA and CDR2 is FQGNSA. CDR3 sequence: CASKNRVSSPLHF. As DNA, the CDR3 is TGTGCCAGCAAAAACAGGGTCAGTTCACCCCTCCACTTT. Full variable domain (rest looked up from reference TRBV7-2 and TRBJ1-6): GAGVSQSPSNKVTEKGKDVELRCDPISGHTALYWYRQSLGQGLEFLIYFQGNSAPDKSGLPSDRFSAERTGGSVSTLTIQRTQQEDSAVYLCASKNRVSSPLHFGNGTRLTVT.

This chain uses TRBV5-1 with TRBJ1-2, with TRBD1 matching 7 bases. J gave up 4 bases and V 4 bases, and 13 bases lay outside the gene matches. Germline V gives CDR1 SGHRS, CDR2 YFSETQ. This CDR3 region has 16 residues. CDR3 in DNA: TGCGCCAGCAGCACCGGGACAGCCTCCGGTTTCTATGGCTACACCTTC. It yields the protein CASSTGTASGFYGYTF.

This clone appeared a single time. The CDR3 loop reads CASSLDPQGEQYF. The CDR3 DNA reads TGCGCCAGCAGCTTGGACCCACAGGGAGAGCAGTACTTC. The chain employs TRBV5-1 and TRBJ2-7; D may be TRBD1 (6 bases). V was shortened by 0 bases and J by 7 bases, with 11 bases between the two germline ends. CDR1 is SGHRS, CDR2 YFSETQ, per germline. CDR3 size: 13 residues.

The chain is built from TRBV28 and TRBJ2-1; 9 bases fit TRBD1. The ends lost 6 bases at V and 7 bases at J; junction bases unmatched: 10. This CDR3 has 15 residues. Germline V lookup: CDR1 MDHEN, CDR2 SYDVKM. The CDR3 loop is CASSIGQGWLNEQFF. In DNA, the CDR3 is TGTGCCAGCAGCATCGGACAGGGGTGGTTAAATGAGCAGTTCTTC. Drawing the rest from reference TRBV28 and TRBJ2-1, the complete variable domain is DVKVTQSSRYLVKRTGEKVFLECVQDMDHENMFWYRQDPGLGLRLIYFSYDVKMKEKGDIPEGYSVSREKKERFSLILESASTNQTSMYLCASSIGQGWLNEQFFGPGTRLTVL.

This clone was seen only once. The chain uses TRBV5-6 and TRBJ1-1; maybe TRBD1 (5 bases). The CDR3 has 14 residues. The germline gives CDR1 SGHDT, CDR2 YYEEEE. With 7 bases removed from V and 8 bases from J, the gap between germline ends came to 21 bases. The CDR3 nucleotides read TGTGCCAGCCCCAGGGAGGGAGGTAAGGCCGAAGCTTTCTTT. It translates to CASPREGGKAEAFF.

CDR3 in amino acids: CASSFPRHSGTANEQFF. The CDR3 nucleotides are TGTGCCAGCAGCTTCCCACGACACTCCGGGACTGCGAATGAGCAGTTCTTC. The chain links TRBV11-2 to TRBJ2-1; TRBD2 is a possible D gene (6 bases). CDR1 is SGHAT, CDR2 FQNNGV, per germline. This CDR3 has 17 residues. V was cut by 3 bases and J by 7 bases, with 22 bases left in between.

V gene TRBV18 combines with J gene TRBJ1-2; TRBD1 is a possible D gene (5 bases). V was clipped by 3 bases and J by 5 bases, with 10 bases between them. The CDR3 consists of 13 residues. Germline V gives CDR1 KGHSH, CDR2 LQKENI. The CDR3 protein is CASSPQGYYGYTF. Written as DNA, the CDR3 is TGTGCCAGCTCACCGCAGGGTTATTATGGCTACACCTTC. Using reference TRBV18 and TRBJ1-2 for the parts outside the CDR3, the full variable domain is NAGVMQNPRHLVRRRGQEARLRCSPMKGHSHVYWYRQLPEEGLKFMVYLQKENIIDESGMPKERFSAEFPKEGPSILRIQQVVRGDSAAYFCASSPQGYYGYTFGSGTRLTVV.

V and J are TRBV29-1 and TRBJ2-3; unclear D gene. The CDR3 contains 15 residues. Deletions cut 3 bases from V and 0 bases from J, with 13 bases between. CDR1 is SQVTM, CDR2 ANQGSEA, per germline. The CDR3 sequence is CSVDEADTSTDTQYF. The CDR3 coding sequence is TGCAGCGTTGATGAAGCCGATACTAGCACAGATACGCAGTATTTT.

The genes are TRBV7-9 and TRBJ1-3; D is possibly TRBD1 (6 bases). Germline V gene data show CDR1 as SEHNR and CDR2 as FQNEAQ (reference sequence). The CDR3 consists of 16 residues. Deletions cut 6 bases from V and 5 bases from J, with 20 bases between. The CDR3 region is CASRPTDRVRRNTIYF. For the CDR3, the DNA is TGTGCCAGCAGACCCACGGACAGAGTTCGGAGAAACACCATATATTTT.

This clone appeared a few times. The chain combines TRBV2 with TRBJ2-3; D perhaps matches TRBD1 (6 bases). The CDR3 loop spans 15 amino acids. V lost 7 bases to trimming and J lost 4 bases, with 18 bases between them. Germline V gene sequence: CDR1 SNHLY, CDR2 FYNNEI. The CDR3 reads CASKWIKQGPDTQYF. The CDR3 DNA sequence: TGTGCCAGCAAATGGATCAAACAGGGACCAGATACGCAGTATTTT. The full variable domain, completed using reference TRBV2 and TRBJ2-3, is EPEVTQTPSHQVTQMGQEVILRCVPISNHLYFYWYRQILGQKVEFLVSFYNNEISEKSEIFDDQFSVERPDGSNFTLKIRSTKLEDSAMYFCASKWIKQGPDTQYFGPGTRLTVL.

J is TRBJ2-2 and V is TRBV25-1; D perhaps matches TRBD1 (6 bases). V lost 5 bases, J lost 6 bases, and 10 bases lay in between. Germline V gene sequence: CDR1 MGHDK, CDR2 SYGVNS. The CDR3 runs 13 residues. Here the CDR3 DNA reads TGTGCCAGCAGTTCTACAGGGTCCGGGGAGCTGTTTTTT. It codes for CASSSTGSGELFF.

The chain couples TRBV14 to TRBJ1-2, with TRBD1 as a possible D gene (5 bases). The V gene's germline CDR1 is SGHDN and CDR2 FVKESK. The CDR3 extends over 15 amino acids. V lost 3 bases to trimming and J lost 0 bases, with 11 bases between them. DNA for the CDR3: TGTGCCAGCAGCCAGGAGGGGCTTCCTAACTATGGCTACACCTTC. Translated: CASSQEGLPNYGYTF.

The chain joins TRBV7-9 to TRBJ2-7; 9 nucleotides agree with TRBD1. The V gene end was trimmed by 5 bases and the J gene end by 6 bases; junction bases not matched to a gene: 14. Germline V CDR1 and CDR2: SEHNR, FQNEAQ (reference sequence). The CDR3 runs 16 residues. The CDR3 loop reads CASSPDRGGPWSEQYF. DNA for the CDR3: TGTGCCAGCAGCCCAGACAGGGGGGGGCCATGGTCCGAGCAGTACTTC.

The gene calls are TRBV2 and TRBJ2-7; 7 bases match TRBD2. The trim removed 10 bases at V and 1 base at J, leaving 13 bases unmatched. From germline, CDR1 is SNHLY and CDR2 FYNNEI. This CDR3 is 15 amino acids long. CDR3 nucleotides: TGTGCCACAAGACCCGGGGGGTTCTCATCCTACGAGCAGTACTTC. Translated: CATRPGGFSSYEQYF.

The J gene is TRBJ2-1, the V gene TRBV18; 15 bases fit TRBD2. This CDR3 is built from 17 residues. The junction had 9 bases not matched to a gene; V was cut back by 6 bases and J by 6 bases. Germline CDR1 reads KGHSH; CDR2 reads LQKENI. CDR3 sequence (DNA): TGTGCCAGCTCCCTGAGGACTAGCGGGGGGGCCCTCAATGAGCAGTTCTTC. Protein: CASSLRTSGGALNEQFF.

Here the CDR3 reads CATAKGRGGGQETQYF. The CDR3 DNA follows: TGTGCCACCGCGAAAGGACGCGGGGGAGGGCAAGAGACCCAGTACTTC. The rearrangement uses TRBV24-1 and TRBJ2-5, with 7 bases identical to TRBD2. V shed 9 bases, J shed 2 bases, and the junction held 14 bases outside the gene matches. Germline V CDR1 and CDR2: KGHDR, SFDVKD. The CDR3 has 16 residues.

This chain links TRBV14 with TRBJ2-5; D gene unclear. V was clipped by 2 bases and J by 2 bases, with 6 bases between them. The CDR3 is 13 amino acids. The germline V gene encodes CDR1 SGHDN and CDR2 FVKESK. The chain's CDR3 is CASSQSRQETQYF. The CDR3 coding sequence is TGTGCCAGCAGCCAATCGCGGCAAGAGACCCAGTACTTC.

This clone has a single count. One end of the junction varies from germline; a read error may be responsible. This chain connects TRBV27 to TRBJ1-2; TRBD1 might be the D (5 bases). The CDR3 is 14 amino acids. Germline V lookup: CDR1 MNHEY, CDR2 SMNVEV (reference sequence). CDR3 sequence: CASSLNFGTPVLAF. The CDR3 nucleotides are TGTGCCAGCAGTTTAAATTTCGGGACTCCCGTATTGGCCTTC.

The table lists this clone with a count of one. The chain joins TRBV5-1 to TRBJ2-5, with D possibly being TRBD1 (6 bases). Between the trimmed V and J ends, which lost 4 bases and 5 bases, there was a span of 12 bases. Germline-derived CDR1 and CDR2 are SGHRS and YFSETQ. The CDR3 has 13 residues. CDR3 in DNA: TGCGCCAGCAGCGCAGCAGGGGAGGAGACCCAGTACTTC. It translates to CASSAAGEETQYF.

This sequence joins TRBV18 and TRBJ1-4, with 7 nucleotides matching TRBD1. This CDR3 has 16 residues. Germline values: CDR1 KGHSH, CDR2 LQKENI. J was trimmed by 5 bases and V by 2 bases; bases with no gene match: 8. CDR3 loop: CASSPRAGTENEKLFF. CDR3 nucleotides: TGTGCCAGCTCACCAAGAGCCGGGACAGAGAATGAAAAACTGTTTTTT.

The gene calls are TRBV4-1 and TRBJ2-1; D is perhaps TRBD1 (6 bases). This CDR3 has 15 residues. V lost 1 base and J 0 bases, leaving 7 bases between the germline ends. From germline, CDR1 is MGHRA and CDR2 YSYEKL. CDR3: CASSQGTASYNEQFF. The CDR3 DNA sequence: TGCGCCAGCAGCCAAGGGACAGCCTCCTACAATGAGCAGTTCTTC.

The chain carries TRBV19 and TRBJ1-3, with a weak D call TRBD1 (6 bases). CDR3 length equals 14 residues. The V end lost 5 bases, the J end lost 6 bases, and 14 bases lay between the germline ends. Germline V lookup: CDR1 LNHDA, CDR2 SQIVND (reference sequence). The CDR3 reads CASSLQGYENTIYF. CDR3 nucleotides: TGTGCCAGTAGTCTACAGGGATACGAAAACACCATATATTTT.

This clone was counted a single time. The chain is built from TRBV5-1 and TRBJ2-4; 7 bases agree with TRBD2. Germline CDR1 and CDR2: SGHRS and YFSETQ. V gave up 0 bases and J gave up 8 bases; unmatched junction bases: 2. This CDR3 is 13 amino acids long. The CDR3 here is CASSLGAGDIQYF. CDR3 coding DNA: TGCGCCAGCAGCTTGGGGGCGGGAGACATTCAGTACTTC.

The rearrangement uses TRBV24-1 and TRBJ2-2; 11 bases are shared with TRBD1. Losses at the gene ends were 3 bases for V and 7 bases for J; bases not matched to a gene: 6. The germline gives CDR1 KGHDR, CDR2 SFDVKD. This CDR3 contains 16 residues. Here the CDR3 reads CATSDPGQGAVGELFF. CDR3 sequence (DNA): TGTGCCACCAGTGATCCTGGACAGGGGGCGGTCGGGGAGCTGTTTTTT.

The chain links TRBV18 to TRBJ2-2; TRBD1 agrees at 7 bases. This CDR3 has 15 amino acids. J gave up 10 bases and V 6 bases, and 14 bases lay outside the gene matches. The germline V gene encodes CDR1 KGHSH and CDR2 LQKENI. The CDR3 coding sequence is TGTGCCAGCTCGGACAGGTCTCACCGTCAAGAGGAGCTGTTTTTT. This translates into CASSDRSHRQEELFF.

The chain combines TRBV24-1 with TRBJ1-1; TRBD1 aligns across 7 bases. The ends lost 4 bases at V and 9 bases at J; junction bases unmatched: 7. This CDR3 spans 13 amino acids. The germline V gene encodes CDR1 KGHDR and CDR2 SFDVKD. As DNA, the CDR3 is TGTGCCACCAGTGACGCCGACAGGGCCAAAGCTTTCTTT. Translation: CATSDADRAKAFF.

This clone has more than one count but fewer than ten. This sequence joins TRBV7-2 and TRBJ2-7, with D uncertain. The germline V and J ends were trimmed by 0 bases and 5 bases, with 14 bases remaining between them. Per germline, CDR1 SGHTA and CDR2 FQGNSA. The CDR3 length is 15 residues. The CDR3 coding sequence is TGTGCCAGCAGCTTAGCGGGCGAGTTGTTCAACGAGCAGTACTTC. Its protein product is CASSLAGELFNEQYF. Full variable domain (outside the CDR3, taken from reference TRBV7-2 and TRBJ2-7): GAGVSQSPSNKVTEKGKDVELRCDPISGHTALYWYRQSLGQGLEFLIYFQGNSAPDKSGLPSDRFSAERTGGSVSTLTIQRTQQEDSAVYLCASSLAGELFNEQYFGPGTRLTVT.

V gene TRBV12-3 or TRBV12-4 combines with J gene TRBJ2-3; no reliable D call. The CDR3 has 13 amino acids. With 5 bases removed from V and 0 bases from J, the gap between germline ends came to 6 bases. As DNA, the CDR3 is TGTGCCAGCAGTGTTACTAGCACAGATACGCAGTATTTT. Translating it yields CASSVTSTDTQYF.